These 29 T cell receptor beta chains were sequenced from one sample in a study of identifying expanded T cells in peripheral blood (dated by TCRdb to 2018 to 2020). The library was obtained by the immunoSEQ multiplex PCR assay. TCRdb mirrors the immuneACCESS table, restricted to in-frame sequences. Some clones are absent from its copies; in checked studies, under half trace to an unresolved V gene, and the reason for the others is unknown. For this sample the table gives approximately 79,000 clones, of which roughly 90% were detected only once. 2.5% to 3.5% of the sample lies in the top ten. Source material: blood. These receptors all come from a person between 18 and 70 years old in good health.

V and J are TRBV7-9 and TRBJ1-3, with a tentative D call TRBD1 (6 bases). The V end was cut by 5 bases, the J end by 0 bases, with 11 bases between. Germline CDR1 and CDR2: SEHNR and FQNEAQ (reference sequence). The CDR3 runs 15 residues. CDR3 DNA sequence: TGTGCCAGCAGCATGGACAGATACTCTGGAAACACCATATATTTT. This sequence encodes CASSMDRYSGNTIYF.

The chain has TRBV5-1 and TRBJ2-7, with 11 positions matching TRBD2. Germline V gives CDR1 SGHRS, CDR2 YFSETQ. The CDR3 has 13 amino acids. V was pared by 5 bases and J by 4 bases, with 2 bases of the junction left unmatched. CDR3 in amino acids: CASRLAGAYEQYF. As DNA, the CDR3 is TGCGCCAGCAGACTAGCGGGGGCATACGAGCAGTACTTC.

This clone has a single count. This chain joins TRBV5-4 and TRBJ2-3; 15 nucleotides match TRBD2. The J segment lost 3 bases and the V segment lost 5 bases, leaving 4 bases of the junction unmatched. In germline, CDR1 is SGHNT, CDR2 YYREEE (reference sequence). CDR3 length: 16 amino acids. This CDR3 is CASRRTSGGATDTQYF. CDR3 DNA: TGTGCCAGCAGGCGGACTAGCGGGGGGGCAACAGATACGCAGTATTTT.

The rearrangement links TRBV19 to TRBJ1-1; maybe TRBD1 (5 bases). Between the trimmed V and J ends, which lost 5 bases and 2 bases, there was a span of 9 bases. Germline lookup yields CDR1 LNHDA and CDR2 SQIVND (reference sequence). There are 13 residues in the CDR3. The CDR3 reads CASSWGLNTEAFF. The CDR3 DNA reads as TGTGCCAGTAGTTGGGGACTTAACACTGAAGCTTTCTTT.

V is TRBV6-6 and J is TRBJ2-5; 8 bases fit TRBD2. There are 12 residues in the CDR3. CDR1 is MNHNY and CDR2 is SVGAGI in the germline V gene (reference sequence). Trimming removed 6 bases from V and 4 bases from J; junction bases left unmatched: 1. CDR3 bases: TGTGCCAGCAGACGGGAGGGAGAGACCCAGTACTTC. Its translation: CASRREGETQYF.

The chain joins TRBV25-1 to TRBJ2-5, with 9 bases matching TRBD1. The CDR3 is made up of 13 amino acids. V was pared by 4 bases and J by 4 bases, with 1 base of the junction left unmatched. CDR1 is MGHDK, CDR2 SYGVNS, per germline. The CDR3 sequence: CASSVGQGETQYF. CDR3 nucleotide sequence: TGTGCCAGCAGTGTGGGACAGGGAGAGACCCAGTACTTC.

The chain carries TRBV14 and TRBJ1-4; D is possibly TRBD1 (5 bases). Germline-derived CDR1 and CDR2 are SGHDN and FVKESK. Trimming removed 1 base at V and 10 bases at J, with 7 bases between. This CDR3 has 12 amino acids. In DNA form, the CDR3 reads TGTGCCAGCAGCCAAGGGGACGCAAAACTGTTTTTT. This sequence encodes CASSQGDAKLFF.

This chain uses TRBV5-1 with TRBJ1-2, with D hard to call. The CDR3 covers 14 residues. Germline-derived CDR1 and CDR2 are SGHRS and YFSETQ. The V end was cut by 6 bases, the J end by 10 bases, with 22 bases between. The CDR3 DNA reads TGCGCCAGCACCACAAACGGAGGGTGGGGTGACTACACCTTC. Translating gives CASTTNGGWGDYTF.

This sequence joins TRBV11-1 and TRBJ2-6, with a tentative D call TRBD1 (6 bases). Per germline, CDR1 SGHAT and CDR2 FQDESV (reference sequence). CDR3 length: 16 amino acids. Trimming took 4 bases from V and 2 from J, leaving 12 bases between them. The CDR3 is CASSSHYRAGANVLTF. In DNA form, the CDR3 reads TGTGCCAGCAGCTCACATTACAGGGCTGGGGCCAACGTCCTGACTTTC.

The chain carries TRBV4-2 and TRBJ1-1; TRBD1 matches 11 bases. This CDR3 region has 11 residues. The germline V gene encodes CDR1 LGHNA and CDR2 YNFKEQ. V dropped 4 bases and J dropped 14; count of bases not matched to a gene: 3. In DNA, the CDR3 is TGTGCCAGCAGCCGGACAGGGGGCATGTTCTTT. Protein product: CASSRTGGMFF.

The chain is built from TRBV11-2 and TRBJ2-7; the D gene is possibly TRBD1 (6 bases). Germline CDR1 is SGHAT and CDR2 is FQNNGV. The CDR3 length is 13 residues. Trimming cost V 1 base and J 12 bases, with 16 bases left between them. The DNA of the CDR3 is TGTGCCAGCAGCTTAGCAAATCAGGGGTCAAGGTACTTC. Its protein product is CASSLANQGSRYF. The complete variable domain, with remaining parts taken from reference TRBV11-2 and TRBJ2-7, reads EAGVAQSPRYKIIEKRQSVAFWCNPISGHATLYWYQQILGQGPKLLIQFQNNGVVDDSQLPKDRFSAERLKGVDSTLKIQPAKLEDSAVYLCASSLANQGSRYFGPGTRLTVT.

V and J are TRBV6-5 and TRBJ2-5; weak D call: TRBD1 (5 bases). Germline V CDR1 and CDR2: MNHEY, SVGAGI. V was cut by 6 bases and J by 5 bases, with 10 bases left in between. The CDR3 length is 12 residues. The CDR3 reads CASRGARETQYF. The DNA for the CDR3 is TGTGCCAGCAGAGGGGCGCGTGAGACCCAGTACTTC.

The V and J genes are TRBV21-1 and TRBJ2-5; TRBD1 reflects the table's D call only, with no check against the DNA. TRBV21-1 is labeled a pseudogene. This CDR3 has 15 residues. CDR3 bases: TGTGCCGCCTCACAGGGGGCCCGGTTGGAAGAGACCCAGTACTTC. As protein: CAASQGARLEETQYF.

The chain combines TRBV27 with TRBJ2-4; D is unresolved. In germline, CDR1 is MNHEY, CDR2 SMNVEV (reference sequence). The CDR3 extends over 15 amino acids. V lost 0 bases to trimming and J lost 1 base, with 7 bases between them. The CDR3 reads CASSLSGGAKNIQYF. The CDR3 DNA reads as TGTGCCAGCAGTTTATCTGGTGGGGCCAAAAACATTCAGTACTTC.

This chain connects TRBV5-1 to TRBJ1-4; no reliable D call. The V gene's germline CDR1 is SGHRS and CDR2 YFSETQ. The CDR3 totals 16 residues. V dropped 2 bases and J dropped 4 bases, with 15 bases sitting between them. CDR3 sequence reads: CASSFRTQGNNEKLFF. The CDR3 bases are TGCGCCAGCAGCTTTAGGACCCAAGGAAATAATGAAAAACTGTTTTTT.

The V and J genes are TRBV14 and TRBJ2-3; D possibly corresponds to TRBD1 (6 bases). Germline-derived CDR1 and CDR2 are SGHDN and FVKESK. This CDR3 is built from 16 residues. V gave up 6 bases and J gave up 0 bases, with 16 bases separating them. CDR3 bases: TGTGCCAGCAGTTCCGTGACAGGCGCCAGCACAGATACGCAGTATTTT. Protein: CASSSVTGASTDTQYF.

V gene TRBV2 combines with J gene TRBJ1-4; 9 bases align to TRBD1. J lost 5 bases, V lost 7 bases, and 8 bases had no gene match. This CDR3 is 15 amino acids long. CDR1 and CDR2 (germline): SNHLY, FYNNEI. The CDR3: CASKKSGTGNEKLFF. CDR3 nucleotide sequence: TGTGCCAGCAAGAAGTCCGGGACAGGGAATGAAAAACTGTTTTTT.

This chain joins TRBV5-7 and TRBJ2-1, with D unclear. TRBV5-7 belongs to the ORF category, with a function that is uncertain. V was clipped by 4 bases and J by 5 bases, with 22 bases between them. The CDR3 length is 17 residues. For the CDR3, the DNA is TGTGCCAGCAGCAAATCGACGGGCATTATGACGGACAATGAGCAGTTCTTC. It is translated as CASSKSTGIMTDNEQFF.

This clone was seen once. In DNA form, the CDR3 reads TGTGCCAGCACTTTAATCCCCCCCTCCTACAATGAGCAGTTCTTC. It codes for CASTLIPPSYNEQFF. The chain carries TRBV6-6 and TRBJ2-1; no clear D. The ends were cut back, 7 bases at V and 0 bases at J, with 13 bases in the middle. This CDR3 is built from 15 residues. The germline CDR1 and CDR2 sequences are MNHNY and SVGAGI (reference sequence).

The chain carries TRBV27 and TRBJ2-2; unclear D gene. V lost 3 bases and J lost 2, with 4 bases in between. The CDR3 loop spans 13 amino acids. From germline, CDR1 is MNHEY and CDR2 SMNVEV (reference sequence). The CDR3 DNA sequence: TGTGCCAGCAGTTTCCTTAACACCGGGGAGCTGTTTTTT. Encoded protein: CASSFLNTGELFF.

This clone was observed a handful of times. J is TRBJ2-7 and V is TRBV21-1. TRBV21-1 is given as a pseudogene. The CDR3 totals 16 residues. In nucleotides, the CDR3 is TGTGCCAGCAGCAACATCCCTTGGGGGAATCTGGATGAGCAGTACTTC. Translation: CASSNIPWGNLDEQYF.

The rearrangement joins TRBV7-2 to TRBJ2-1; 8 nucleotides line up with TRBD2. The CDR3 contains 15 residues. Germline values: CDR1 SGHTA, CDR2 FQGNSA. V lost 3 bases, J lost 4 bases, and 5 bases stayed unmatched. CDR3 sequence: CASSFGAGGYNEQFF. In nucleotides, the CDR3 is TGTGCCAGCAGCTTTGGCGCGGGAGGTTACAATGAGCAGTTCTTC.

This chain links TRBV27 with TRBJ1-1; D call uncertain. Trimming took 5 bases from V and 3 from J, leaving 10 bases between them. The CDR3 length is 13 residues. Germline V gene data show CDR1 as MNHEY and CDR2 as SMNVEV (reference sequence). The CDR3 here is CASSEGGDTEAFF. In nucleotides, the CDR3 is TGTGCCAGCAGTGAAGGAGGTGACACTGAAGCTTTCTTT.

This clone came up once. The CDR3 DNA reads as TGTGCCAGAACAGAGGCCCTTACCTACGAGCAGTACTTC. Its translation: CARTEALTYEQYF. The J gene is TRBJ2-7, the V gene TRBV19; D uncertain. The ends were cut back, 9 bases at V and 2 bases at J, with 14 bases in the middle. Germline V lookup: CDR1 LNHDA, CDR2 SQIVND (reference sequence). The CDR3 has 13 amino acids.

The chain joins TRBV10-2 to TRBJ1-5; D gene uncertain. Germline assignment: CDR1 WSHSY and CDR2 SAAADI. The V and J ends lost 1 base and 5 bases respectively, with 3 bases between them. CDR3 size: 12 residues. DNA for the CDR3: TGCGCCAGCAGTGAGTTTCATCAGCCCCAGCATTTT. Protein sequence: CASSEFHQPQHF.

V usage is TRBV6-5 and J usage is TRBJ1-4; TRBD1 agrees at 7 bases. CDR1 and CDR2 from the germline V gene are MNHEY and SVGAGI. The CDR3 runs to 14 residues. The V segment lost 6 bases and the J segment 8 bases; nucleotides outside the gene matches: 9. The chain's CDR3 is CASSRGTDNEKLFF. DNA of the CDR3: TGTGCCAGCAGCCGCGGGACAGATAACGAAAAACTGTTTTTT.

The chain has TRBV5-1 and TRBJ2-3, with a weak D call TRBD2 (5 bases). Trimming stripped 6 bases from V and 3 bases from J, with 20 bases between. The CDR3 sequence is 16 residues long. From germline, CDR1 is SGHRS and CDR2 YFSETQ. CDR3 in DNA: TGCGCCAGCACTGAAGACCAGAGAGGAGGTACAGATACGCAGTATTTT. Translated, it gives CASTEDQRGGTDTQYF. Full variable domain (outside the CDR3, taken from reference TRBV5-1 and TRBJ2-3): KAGVTQTPRYLIKTRGQQVTLSCSPISGHRSVSWYQQTPGQGLQFLFEYFSETQRNKGNFPGRFSGRQFSNSRSEMNVSTLELGDSALYLCASTEDQRGGTDTQYFGPGTRLTVL.

This clone occurred once. This chain links TRBV25-1 with TRBJ2-5, with D tentatively TRBD1 or TRBD2 (6 bases each). This CDR3 has 15 amino acids. The ends were cut back, 0 bases at V and 4 bases at J, with 12 bases in the middle. Germline V lookup: CDR1 MGHDK, CDR2 SYGVNS. CDR3 bases: TGTGCCAGCAGTGAATATGGCAGGGGAGGAGAGACCCAGTACTTC. Protein product: CASSEYGRGGETQYF.

The chain's CDR3 is CASSLRGQVYEQYF. CDR3 DNA sequence: TGTGCCAGCAGTTTAAGGGGACAGGTATACGAGCAGTACTTC. The chain has TRBV27 and TRBJ2-7, with TRBD1 matching 8 bases. V lost 2 bases to trimming and J lost 4 bases; unmatched junction nucleotides: 4. CDR1 is MNHEY, CDR2 SMNVEV, per germline (reference sequence). The CDR3 loop spans 14 amino acids.